What follows are 5 T cell receptor beta chains derived from one specimen sequenced in a study of glioma-infiltrating T cells after dendritic cell vaccination. This table comes from immunoSEQ multiplex PCR, and its TCRdb copy is limited to in-frame clones, with some not included. Among 85,000 to 100,000 clones listed, approximately 81% were seen once. Described time point: after dendritic cell vaccination, including at tumor progression/relapse. The sequences come from blood, collected after dendritic cell vaccination. The receptors originated from a human donor with glioblastoma.

The CDR3 region has the DNA TGTGCCAGCAGTGAAGGTAACAGGGGACAGCCAAATCAGCCCCAGCATTTT. This sequence encodes CASSEGNRGQPNQPQHF. This chain uses TRBV25-1 with TRBJ1-5; 7 bases are shared with TRBD1. The germline V gene encodes CDR1 MGHDK and CDR2 SYGVNS. The J segment lost 4 bases and the V segment lost 2 bases, leaving 11 bases of the junction unmatched. There are 17 residues in the CDR3. Full variable domain (remainder filled in from reference TRBV25-1 and TRBJ1-5): EADIYQTPRYLVIGTGKKITLECSQTMGHDKMYWYQQDPGMELHLIHYSYGVNSTEKGDLSSESTVSRIRTEHFPLTLESARPSHTSQYLCASSEGNRGQPNQPQHFGDGTRLSIL.

The genes are TRBV6-1 and TRBJ1-1; D is undetermined. The CDR3 spans 13 residues. With 2 bases removed from V and 6 bases from J, the gap between germline ends came to 10 bases. Germline CDR1 is MNHNS and CDR2 is SASEGT. CDR3 residues: CASSESGIAEAFF. DNA for the CDR3: TGTGCCAGCAGTGAATCCGGGATAGCTGAAGCTTTCTTT.

This chain joins TRBV9 and TRBJ2-1, with 8 bases identical to TRBD2. The junction had 5 bases not matched to a gene; V was cut back by 0 bases and J by 9 bases. CDR3 size: 14 residues. Per the germline V gene, CDR1 is SGDLS and CDR2 is YYNGEE. Written as DNA, the CDR3 is TGTGCCAGCAGCGTAGACGTAGCGGGACGTGAGCAGTTCTTC. Translating it yields CASSVDVAGREQFF.

The gene calls are TRBV30 and TRBJ2-4; D call uncertain. V was shortened by 3 bases and J by 0 bases, with 18 bases between the two germline ends. CDR1 and CDR2 from the germline V gene are GTSNPN and SVGIG (reference sequence). This CDR3 has 17 residues. In DNA form, the CDR3 reads TGTGCCTGGAGGGTAGTAACCGTTAAGCTAGCCAAAAACATTCAGTACTTC. It is translated as CAWRVVTVKLAKNIQYF.

V is TRBV7-9 and J is TRBJ2-1; the match to TRBD2 covers 12 bases. The CDR3 has 16 residues. Germline CDR1 reads SEHNR; CDR2 reads FQNEAQ (reference sequence). With V trimmed by 5 bases and J by 7 bases, 9 bases remained unmatched. The CDR3: CASSHGLAGTGNEQFF. The CDR3 DNA sequence: TGTGCCAGCAGCCACGGACTAGCGGGAACGGGGAATGAGCAGTTCTTC.